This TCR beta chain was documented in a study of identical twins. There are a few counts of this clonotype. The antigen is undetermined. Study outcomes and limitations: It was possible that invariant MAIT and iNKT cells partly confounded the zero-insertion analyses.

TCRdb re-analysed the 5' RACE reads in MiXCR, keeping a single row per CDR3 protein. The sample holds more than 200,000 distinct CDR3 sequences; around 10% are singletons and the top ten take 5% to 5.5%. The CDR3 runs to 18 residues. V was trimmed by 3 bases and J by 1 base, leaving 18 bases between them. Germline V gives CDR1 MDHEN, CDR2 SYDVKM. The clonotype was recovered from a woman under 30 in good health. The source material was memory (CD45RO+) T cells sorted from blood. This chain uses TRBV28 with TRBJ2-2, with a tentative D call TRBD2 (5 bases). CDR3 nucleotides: TGTGCCAGCAGTTTTTCTCTTACCAGGACTGTGAACACCGGGGAGCTGTTTTTT. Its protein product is CASSFSLTRTVNTGELFF.